A single sample gave rise to the 20 T cell receptor beta chains below, sequenced in a study of cytomegalovirus exposure and HLA in healthy donors. Both 60 Vbeta primers and 13 Jbeta primers went into the PCR. Clones were read by immunoSEQ multiplex PCR, and TCRdb kept only the in-frame ones, dropping some. The sample has nearly 200,000 clones; 75% to 85% are singletons. The sample comprised PBMCs. These TCRs come from a woman aged 50 to 60 in good health and CMV-seropositive.

The V call is TRBV9, the J call TRBJ1-3; TRBD1 might be the D (6 bases). The CDR3 totals 14 residues. Trimming shortened V by 6 bases and J by 0 bases, and 10 bases separated the two germline ends. Germline V gives CDR1 SGDLS, CDR2 YYNGEE. The CDR3 spells CASTRGDSGNTIYF. In nucleotides, the CDR3 is TGTGCCAGCACCAGGGGCGACTCTGGAAACACCATATATTTT. Based on the CDR3 plus reference TRBV9 and TRBJ1-3, the full variable domain is DSGVTQTPKHLITATGQRVTLRCSPRSGDLSVYWYQQSLDQGLQFLIQYYNGEERAKGNILERFSAQQFPDLHSELNLSSLELGDSALYFCASTRGDSGNTIYFGEGSWLTVV.

This clone has more than one count but fewer than ten. Here the CDR3 reads CASTQTYEQYF. The CDR3 region has the DNA TGTGCCAGCACCCAGACCTACGAGCAGTACTTC. The chain joins TRBV5-8 to TRBJ2-7; D ambiguous. The CDR3 is 11 residues long. V was shortened by 6 bases and J by 2 bases, with 6 bases between the two germline ends. Germline V gene data show CDR1 as SGHTS and CDR2 as YDEGEE.

This clone was detected only once. V is TRBV12-1 and J is TRBJ2-3; the table assigns TRBD2, which was not confirmed against the DNA. TRBV12-1 is recorded as a pseudogene. The CDR3 runs to 9 residues. Here the CDR3 reads CAATDTQYF. The DNA of the CDR3 is TGTGCCGCGACAGATACGCAGTATTTT.

This sequence joins TRBV18 and TRBJ2-7, with 7 bases fitting TRBD1. CDR1 KGHSH and CDR2 LQKENI come from the germline V gene. Trimming removed 4 bases from V and 3 bases from J; junction bases left unmatched: 6. The CDR3 consists of 14 residues. CDR3: CASSLSGGSYEQYF. The CDR3, as DNA: TGTGCCAGCTCACTGTCAGGGGGAAGCTACGAGCAGTACTTC.

This chain uses TRBV15 with TRBJ1-5, with no clear D. The length of the CDR3 is 16 residues. V lost 0 bases, J lost 0 bases, and 9 bases lay in between. Per germline, CDR1 LNHNV and CDR2 YYDKDF (reference sequence). CDR3 in amino acids: CATSRDPSYSNQPQHF. As DNA, the CDR3 is TGTGCCACCAGCAGAGACCCCTCGTATAGCAATCAGCCCCAGCATTTT.

The sample holds a few counts of this clone. J is TRBJ2-5 and V is TRBV4-1; 9 positions agree with TRBD2. The CDR3 runs 17 residues. Germline CDR1 is MGHRA and CDR2 is YSYEKL. After removal of 1 base from V and 5 bases from J, the junction contained 11 bases not matched to a gene. Here the CDR3 reads CASSQVGLAGFVETQYF. In DNA form, the CDR3 reads TGCGCCAGCAGCCAAGTCGGTCTAGCGGGGTTTGTGGAGACCCAGTACTTC.

This clone was counted a single time. The junction departs from the called germline gene at one end, perhaps through a read error. The chain carries TRBV18 and TRBJ1-1; possible D gene TRBD1, 5 bases. CDR1 and CDR2 from the germline V gene are KGHSH and LQKENI. This CDR3 spans 13 amino acids. For the CDR3, the DNA is TGTGCCGGCTCACCGACAGAGAACACTGAAGCTTTCTTT. The encoded protein is CAGSPTENTEAFF.

This clone was counted only a few times. The chain joins TRBV7-9 to TRBJ1-1, with unresolved D. The CDR3 length is 15 residues. V dropped 2 bases and J dropped 4 bases, with 14 bases sitting between them. The germline V gene encodes CDR1 SEHNR and CDR2 FQNEAQ (reference sequence). This CDR3 is CASSLTGLGSTEAFF. The CDR3 DNA follows: TGTGCCAGCAGCTTAACCGGTCTGGGCAGCACTGAAGCTTTCTTT.

This chain joins TRBV4-3 and TRBJ2-2; D may be TRBD1 (6 bases). Germline assignment: CDR1 LGHNA and CDR2 YSLEER. Trimming left V 1 base short and J 2 bases short, with 14 bases between. The CDR3 has 17 residues. Here the CDR3 reads CASSQATGYYNTGELFF. The DNA for the CDR3 is TGCGCCAGCAGCCAAGCTACAGGGTATTACAACACCGGGGAGCTGTTTTTT.

This chain links TRBV7-3 with TRBJ2-3, with 7 bases lining up with TRBD1. CDR1 is SGHTA, CDR2 FQGTGA, per germline. The CDR3 runs 13 residues. The V and J ends lost 3 bases and 9 bases, in that order; junction bases with no gene match: 6. CDR3 residues: CASSLTGYGTQYF. The CDR3 DNA is TGTGCCAGCAGCTTGACAGGGTATGGCACGCAGTATTTT.

The genes are TRBV6-5 and TRBJ2-7, with TRBD1 identical over 8 bases. V shed 6 bases, J shed 4 bases, and the junction held 8 bases outside the gene matches. Germline CDR1 MNHEY, CDR2 SVGAGI. The CDR3 covers 14 residues. DNA for the CDR3: TGTGCCAGCAGCCGCGGACAGGGAAGGTACGAGCAGTACTTC. Translation gives CASSRGQGRYEQYF.

This sequence joins TRBV5-1 and TRBJ2-3; D might be TRBD1 (5 bases). This CDR3 region has 15 residues. The germline CDR1 and CDR2 sequences are SGHRS and YFSETQ. The V end was cut by 0 bases, the J end by 4 bases, with 12 bases between. For the CDR3, the DNA is TGCGCCAGCAGCTTGGGTCAGGGTTCCGCAGATACGCAGTATTTT. It yields the protein CASSLGQGSADTQYF.

This clone was found a few times. Other DNA variants within this sample encode the same CDR3. The rearrangement links TRBV4-2 to TRBJ2-5, with no clear D. CDR1 is LGHNA, CDR2 YNFKEQ, per germline. Trimming pared 0 bases from V and 4 bases from J, leaving 9 bases between. The CDR3 runs 14 residues. CDR3 in amino acids: CASSQERRGETQYF. In DNA form, the CDR3 reads TGTGCCAGCAGCCAAGAACGGCGCGGAGAGACCCAGTACTTC.

This clone appeared once. The J gene is TRBJ1-2, the V gene TRBV28; 7 bases map to TRBD1. Germline V gene lookup returns CDR1 MDHEN and CDR2 SYDVKM. The junction had 5 bases not matched to a gene; V was cut back by 6 bases and J by 4 bases. This CDR3 contains 13 residues. CDR3 sequence reads: CASRIQGTYGYTF. DNA of the CDR3: TGTGCCAGCAGGATACAGGGGACCTATGGCTACACCTTC.

This clone was seen only once. The rearrangement links TRBV6-1 to TRBJ1-1; D not resolved. The CDR3 is 11 amino acids. Deletions cut 2 bases from V and 12 bases from J, with 10 bases between. From germline, CDR1 is MNHNS and CDR2 SASEGT. CDR3 nucleotide sequence: TGTGCCAGCAGTGAATCGTCTCTTCCTTTCTTT. Translated: CASSESSLPFF.

This clone was detected once. The genes are TRBV28 and TRBJ2-4; TRBD2 matches 13 bases. Trimming removed 5 bases from V and 0 bases from J; junction bases left unmatched: 4. The CDR3 sequence is 17 residues long. CDR1 is MDHEN and CDR2 is SYDVKM in the germline V gene. CDR3 amino acids: CASSRLAGGLAKNIQYF. Here the CDR3 DNA reads TGTGCCAGCAGTCGACTAGCGGGGGGTCTAGCCAAAAACATTCAGTACTTC. Complete variable domain (other parts from reference TRBV28 and TRBJ2-4): DVKVTQSSRYLVKRTGEKVFLECVQDMDHENMFWYRQDPGLGLRLIYFSYDVKMKEKGDIPEGYSVSREKKERFSLILESASTNQTSMYLCASSRLAGGLAKNIQYFGAGTRLSVL.

The rearrangement joins TRBV28 to TRBJ2-3; no clear D gene. V lost 5 bases and J lost 5, with 11 bases in between. Germline V gene lookup returns CDR1 MDHEN and CDR2 SYDVKM. The CDR3 extends over 13 amino acids. This CDR3 is CASSRVVRDTQYF. The CDR3 bases are TGTGCCAGCAGTCGTGTGGTGCGAGATACGCAGTATTTT. Using reference TRBV28 and TRBJ2-3 for the parts outside the CDR3, the full variable domain is DVKVTQSSRYLVKRTGEKVFLECVQDMDHENMFWYRQDPGLGLRLIYFSYDVKMKEKGDIPEGYSVSREKKERFSLILESASTNQTSMYLCASSRVVRDTQYFGPGTRLTVL.

Only one count was recorded for this clone. The chain combines TRBV11-2 with TRBJ2-3, with a weak D call TRBD1 (6 bases). Trimming took off 0 bases at V and 4 bases at J, with 17 bases between the two ends. The CDR3 contains 17 residues. The germline gives CDR1 SGHAT, CDR2 FQNNGV. CDR3 region: CASSLEGRAGVADTQYF. The CDR3 coding sequence is TGTGCCAGCAGCTTAGAAGGGCGGGCAGGGGTCGCAGATACGCAGTATTTT.

This chain links TRBV5-1 with TRBJ1-1, with TRBD1 identical over 7 bases. This CDR3 spans 16 amino acids. Germline CDR1 SGHRS, CDR2 YFSETQ. The trim removed 4 bases at V and 1 base at J, leaving 10 bases unmatched. CDR3 nucleotides: TGCGCCAGCAGCGCGCGCTCGGGACAGAGGAACACTGAAGCTTTCTTT. This gives the protein CASSARSGQRNTEAFF.

This chain links TRBV18 with TRBJ2-7; 13 bases are a match to TRBD2. The CDR3 has 15 amino acids. In germline, CDR1 is KGHSH, CDR2 LQKENI. J gave up 4 bases and V 3 bases, and 3 bases lay outside the gene matches. The CDR3 protein is CASSPRTSGSYEQYF. The CDR3 bases are TGTGCCAGCTCACCGCGGACTAGCGGGAGTTACGAGCAGTACTTC.